This T cell receptor (beta chain) was obtained from a study of T cell repertoires in cytomegalovirus infection. Overall study context: From public TCR beta signatures came an indication of both CMV infection and matching HLA type. The study's findings and limits: There were carriers of CMV plus the relevant HLA, and cumulative public TCR beta family frequency identified them. Ex vivo, HLA-C-restricted CMV-specific TCR beta clonotypes prevailed over the rest of the response.

The CDR3 has 15 residues. CDR1 MGHRA and CDR2 YSYEKL come from the germline V gene. Using its own MiXCR run on the reads, TCRdb lists one record per CDR3 protein. The sample records hundreds of thousands of distinct CDR3 sequences, approximately 30% being singletons. In the case of this clonotype: As yet, its antigen is unknown. At one boundary the junction diverges from the germline segment, which might be a read error.

The sequenced sample consisted of PBMCs. The chain employs TRBV4-1 and TRBJ1-1; TRBD1 might be the D (5 bases). This clonotype was sampled from a human donor in good health (CMV status not recorded). Some clones in this sample may be carry-over from other donors' samples. The CDR3 DNA is TGCGACAGCAGCCAAGCTTTGACAGAGAACACTGAAGCTTTCTTT. Protein sequence: CDSSQALTENTEAFF.